This T cell receptor (beta chain) appears in the sequencing data of a study of T cell responses to AZD1222 COVID-19 vaccine. Remarks on this clone: Its antigen is still unknown. One end of the junction fails to match germline, which may point to a read error.

Clones were sequenced by immunoSEQ multiplex PCR, and TCRdb holds only the in-frame ones, with some missing. The repertoire holds some 97,000 clones, about 87% seen once, with about 15% in the top ten. The germline V gene has CDR1 MNHNY and CDR2 SVGAGI (reference sequence). This CDR3 region has 13 residues. Study-level points and caveats: The study found Spike-specific TCR breadth and depth rose after two AZD1222 doses. Reportedly, nearly half of unique spike TCRs recognized epitopes outside B.1.351/B.1.1.7 mutations.

The chain uses TRBV6-6 and TRBJ1-2, with D tentatively TRBD1 (6 bases). This specimen consisted of peripheral blood, obtained on day 0 of AZD1222 vaccination. The receptor was derived from an adult in good health. CDR3 DNA: TGTGCCAGCACTTACAGGGACAAGTTTGGCTACACCTTC. Amino acids: CASTYRDKFGYTF.